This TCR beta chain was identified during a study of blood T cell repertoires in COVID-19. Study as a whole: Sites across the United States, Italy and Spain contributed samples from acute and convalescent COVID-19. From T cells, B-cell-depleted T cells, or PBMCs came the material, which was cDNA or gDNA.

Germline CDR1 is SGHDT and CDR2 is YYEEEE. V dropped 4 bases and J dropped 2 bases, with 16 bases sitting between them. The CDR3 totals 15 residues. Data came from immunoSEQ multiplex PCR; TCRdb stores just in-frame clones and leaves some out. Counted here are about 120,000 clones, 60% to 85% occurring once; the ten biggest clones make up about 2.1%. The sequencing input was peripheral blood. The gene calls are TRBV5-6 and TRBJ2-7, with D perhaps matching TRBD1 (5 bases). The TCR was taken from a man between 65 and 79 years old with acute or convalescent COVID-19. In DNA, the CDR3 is TGTGCCAGCAGCCTGGCCTGGACAAGAACCTACGAGCAGTACTTC. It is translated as CASSLAWTRTYEQYF.